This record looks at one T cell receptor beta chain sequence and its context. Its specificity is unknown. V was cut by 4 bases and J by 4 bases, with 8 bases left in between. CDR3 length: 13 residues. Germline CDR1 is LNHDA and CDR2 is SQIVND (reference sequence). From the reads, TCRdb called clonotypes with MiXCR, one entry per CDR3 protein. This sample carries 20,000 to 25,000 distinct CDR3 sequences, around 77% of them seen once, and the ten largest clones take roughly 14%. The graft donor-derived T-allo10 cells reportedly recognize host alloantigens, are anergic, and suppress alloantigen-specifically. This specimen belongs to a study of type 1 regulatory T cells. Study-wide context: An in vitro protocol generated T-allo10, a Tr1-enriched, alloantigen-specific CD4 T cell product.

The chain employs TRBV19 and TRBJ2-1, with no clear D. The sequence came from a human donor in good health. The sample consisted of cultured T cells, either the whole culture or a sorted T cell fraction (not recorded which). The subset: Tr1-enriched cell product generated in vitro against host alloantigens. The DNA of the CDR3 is TGTGCCAGTAGTAAGGGCTTGTACAATGAGCAGTTCTTC. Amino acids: CASSKGLYNEQFF.